One and the same sample provided the 8 T cell receptor beta chains below, sequenced in a study of tumor-infiltrating lymphocytes in primary liver carcinoma. Researchers generated TCR beta cDNA from roughly 500 ng of total RNA, relying on a constant-region primer. For TCR beta, libraries were produced by three nested multiplex PCR rounds using slightly modified ARM-PCR. The two initial PCR rounds, around 11 cycles each, used TRBV1-TRBV30 forward and C-beta reverse primers. From the multiplex PCR reads, TCRdb called clonotypes with MiXCR, one entry per CDR3 protein. The profile shows about 21,000 distinct CDR3 sequences, 65% to 85% of them singletons. Co-extracting RNA and DNA was done with roughly 17-31 mg of unsorted bulk tissue as input. What was sequenced was liver tumor tissue from sampling region 1. Subset: tumor region T1, superior pole. These receptors originate from a man aged 35 to 55 with primary liver carcinoma and hepatitis B virus infection.

Concerning this clonotype: The final CDR3 position lacks the conserved phenylalanine or tryptophan, pointing to a likely read error. J is TRBJ2-2 and V is TRBV11-2; D remains ambiguous. There are 15 residues in the CDR3. In germline, CDR1 is SGHAT, CDR2 FQNNGV. Written as DNA, the CDR3 is TGCGCCAGTAGTTTTAGGCAATCGAACACCGGGGAGCTGTTTCTT. It is translated as CASSFRQSNTGELFL.

With respect to this clonotype: A junction end diverges from the germline sequence, so it may reflect a read error. This chain connects TRBV13 to TRBJ2-1, with 10 bases aligning to TRBD2. The CDR3 is 19 amino acids. Germline loops: CDR1 PRHDT, CDR2 FYEKMQ (reference sequence). The CDR3 protein is CANSPPTGTSARNVNEQFF. DNA of the CDR3: TGTGCCAACAGCCCCCCGACCGGGACTAGCGCTCGAAACGTGAATGAGCAGTTCTTC.

Note on this clonotype: One junction end does not reproduce the germline sequence, and a read error may be involved. The chain is built from TRBV12-3 or TRBV12-4 and TRBJ2-7; 10 bases are a match to TRBD1. CDR3 length equals 15 residues. This CDR3 reads CASSLGQGADYEQYF. The DNA of the CDR3 is TGTGCCAGCAGTTTAGGACAGGGGGCTGACTACGAGCAGTATTTC.

About this clonotype: The CDR3 does not end in the conserved phenylalanine or tryptophan, so this is likely a read error. It is unclear where the CDR3 begins or ends on the DNA, so no DNA is shown, and the CDR3 is as TCRdb lists it. The chain joins TRBV6-5 to TRBJ2-1; TRBD2 is taken as the D call from the table, unchecked against the DNA. The CDR3 length is 11 residues, termini included. In germline, CDR1 is MNHEY, CDR2 SVGAGI. The CDR3 here is CPIVRGTSEFV.

This clonotype was recorded at least ten times. The chain couples TRBV28 to TRBJ1-3; D gene ambiguous. CDR1 and CDR2 (germline): MDHEN, SYDVKM. The ends were cut back, 8 bases at V and 0 bases at J, with 14 bases in the middle. CDR3 length equals 15 residues. The CDR3 DNA follows: TGTGCCAGCTCGGAGGCCAGGAGCTCTGGAAACACCATATATTTT. This encodes CASSEARSSGNTIYF.

About this clonotype: This clone may be a read error of a much larger clone one base away. This chain uses TRBV18 with TRBJ2-2; D ambiguous. V was cut by 3 bases and J by 4 bases, with 15 bases left in between. This CDR3 contains 16 residues. Germline CDR1 reads KGHSH; CDR2 reads LQKENI. The CDR3 sequence is CASSPIRPAITGELFF. CDR3 DNA sequence: TGTGCCAGCTCACCCATAAGACCGGCGATCACCGGGGAGCTGTTTTTT.

This clonotype was seen just once. One end of the junction does not line up with germline, which may come from a read error. The CDR3 DNA sequence: TGTGTCAGAACTGGTGGCAGGGTGAACGCTGAAGCTTTCTTT. It encodes CVRTGGRVNAEAFF. The chain couples TRBV11-2 to TRBJ1-1; a possible D gene is TRBD1 (5 bases). CDR3 length: 14 amino acids. Germline CDR1 and CDR2: SGHAT and FQNNGV.

Worth noting for this clonotype: The junction shows a germline mismatch at one end, possibly a read error. The chain has TRBV11-2 and TRBJ2-7; weak D call: TRBD1 (6 bases). CDR1 is SGHAT and CDR2 is FQNNGV in the germline V gene. The CDR3 totals 12 residues. This chain's CDR3 is CASSTTGGGQYF. CDR3 bases: TGTGCCAGCAGTACGACAGGAGGCGGGCAGTATTTC.